This TCR beta chain was observed in a study of T cell responses to AZD1222 COVID-19 vaccine. Sequencing used immunoSEQ multiplex PCR; TCRdb keeps in-frame clones, though not all of them. The sample carries 130,000 to 150,000 clones, around 90% recorded once. The germline gives CDR1 PRHDT, CDR2 FYEKMQ (reference sequence). The CDR3 totals 13 residues. V trimming: 5 bases; J trimming: 6 bases; junction bases outside the gene matches: 6. The gene calls are TRBV13 and TRBJ1-2; 7 bases line up with TRBD1. The receptor was derived from an adult in good health. The sample consisted of peripheral blood, taken on day 0 of AZD1222 vaccination. CDR3 amino acids: CASSIGQVDGYTF. The CDR3 bases are TGTGCCAGCAGCATCGGACAGGTCGATGGCTACACCTTC.